The T cell receptor (beta chain) described here comes from a study of early T cells in non-severe SARS-CoV-2 infection. Study as a whole: Sequencing used unsorted whole-blood bulk RNA, so chains lack pairing. Study conclusions and caveats: The study's VDJdb matching favored anti-spike CD8 responses and missed private and CD4 specificities.

This clonotype was detected ten times or more. Its antigen is not known. V was pared by 1 base and J by 8 bases, with 12 bases between. The CDR3 loop spans 14 amino acids. The germline CDR1 and CDR2 sequences are SNHLY and FYNNEI. Researchers attached unique molecular identifiers to individual cDNA molecules. TCRdb re-called the 5' RACE reads with MiXCR, one entry per CDR3 protein. The repertoire holds some 59,000 distinct CDR3 sequences, around 9.3% seen once, with less than 25% in the top ten. Sequencing was performed on whole blood. The receptor was derived from an adult who was a healthcare worker with PCR-confirmed SARS-CoV-2 infection or an uninfected control (not recorded which). The V call is TRBV2, the J call TRBJ2-1; D call uncertain. CDR3 in DNA: TGTGCCAGCAGTGAAGTCATCCCCCGGCATGAGCAGTTCTTC. Amino acids: CASSEVIPRHEQFF.